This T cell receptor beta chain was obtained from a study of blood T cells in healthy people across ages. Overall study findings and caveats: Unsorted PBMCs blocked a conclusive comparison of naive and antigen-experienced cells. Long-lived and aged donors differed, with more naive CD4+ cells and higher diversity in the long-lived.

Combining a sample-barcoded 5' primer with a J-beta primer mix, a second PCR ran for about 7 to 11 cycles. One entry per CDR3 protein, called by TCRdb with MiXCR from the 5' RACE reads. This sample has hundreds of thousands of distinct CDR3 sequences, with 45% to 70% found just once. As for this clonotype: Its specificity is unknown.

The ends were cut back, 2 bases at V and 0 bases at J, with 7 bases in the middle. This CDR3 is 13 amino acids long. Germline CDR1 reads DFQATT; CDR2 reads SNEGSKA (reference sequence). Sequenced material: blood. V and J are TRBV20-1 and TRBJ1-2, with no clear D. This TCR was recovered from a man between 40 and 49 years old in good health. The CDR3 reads CSARQTPNYGYTF. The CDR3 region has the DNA TGCAGTGCTAGACAAACACCTAACTATGGCTACACCTTC.